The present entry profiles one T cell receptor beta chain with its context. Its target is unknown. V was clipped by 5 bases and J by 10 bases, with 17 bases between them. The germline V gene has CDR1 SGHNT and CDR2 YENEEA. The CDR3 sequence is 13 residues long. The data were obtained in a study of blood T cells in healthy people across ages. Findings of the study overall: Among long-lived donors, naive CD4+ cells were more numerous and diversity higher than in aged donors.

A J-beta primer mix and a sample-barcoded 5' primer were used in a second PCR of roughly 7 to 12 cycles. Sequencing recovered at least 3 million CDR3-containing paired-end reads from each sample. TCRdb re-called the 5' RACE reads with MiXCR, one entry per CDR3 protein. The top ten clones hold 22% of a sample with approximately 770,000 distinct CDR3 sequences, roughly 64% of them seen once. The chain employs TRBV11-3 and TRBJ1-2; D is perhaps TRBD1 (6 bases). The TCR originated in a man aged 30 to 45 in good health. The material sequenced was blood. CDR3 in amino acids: CASSLSSGQYYTF. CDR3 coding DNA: TGTGCCAGCAGCCTTTCTTCCGGACAGTACTACACCTTC.